A selection of T cell receptor beta chains follows, all from one sample in a study of cytomegalovirus exposure and HLA in healthy donors. TCRdb's table, derived via immunoSEQ multiplex PCR, lists solely in-frame clones and lacks some. Recorded for this sample: roughly 120,000 clones. What was sequenced was PBMCs. These receptors were collected from a man aged 35-49 years in good health and CMV-seronegative. The CDR3 runs from the conserved cysteine through the conserved F or W. Fields, in order: CDR3 length, J gene, V gene, D gene, CDR3 protein, CDR3 DNA. D genes are given only for firm matches.

len: 17; j_gene: TRBJ2-1; v_gene: TRBV7-9; d_gene: .; CDR3aa: CASSFRRGGSSYNEQFF; CDR3nt: TGTGCCAGCAGCTTCCGGAGGGGGGGAAGCTCCTACAATGAGCAGTTCTTC
len: 15; j_gene: TRBJ1-2; v_gene: TRBV7-2; d_gene: .; CDR3aa: CASSLALSTNYGYTF; CDR3nt: TGTGCCAGCAGCTTAGCTCTCAGTACTAACTATGGCTACACCTTC
len: 14; j_gene: TRBJ2-1; v_gene: TRBV10-3; d_gene: TRBD1; CDR3aa: CAIGGQGIQNEQFF; CDR3nt: TGTGCCATCGGGGGACAGGGGATCCAAAATGAGCAGTTCTTC
len: 13; j_gene: TRBJ2-1; v_gene: TRBV29-1; d_gene: TRBD2; CDR3aa: CSVDAGLASGQFF; CDR3nt: TGCAGCGTTGACGCTGGACTAGCGTCAGGGCAGTTCTTC
len: 17; j_gene: TRBJ2-1; v_gene: TRBV7-2; d_gene: TRBD2; CDR3aa: CASSLVVGTTMGNEQFF; CDR3nt: TGTGCCAGCAGCTTAGTCGTCGGGACTACCATGGGCAATGAGCAGTTCTTC
len: 13; j_gene: TRBJ2-5; v_gene: TRBV10-3; d_gene: .; CDR3aa: CAISAGVQETQYF; CDR3nt: TGTGCCATCAGCGCAGGGGTTCAAGAGACCCAGTACTTC
len: 15; j_gene: TRBJ2-2; v_gene: TRBV19; d_gene: .; CDR3aa: CASSILGAGTGELFF; CDR3nt: TGTGCCAGTAGTATACTGGGGGCGGGCACCGGGGAGCTGTTTTTT
len: 13; j_gene: TRBJ1-1; v_gene: TRBV30; d_gene: .; CDR3aa: CAWRAQGWTEAFF; CDR3nt: TGTGCCTGGAGAGCACAGGGTTGGACTGAAGCTTTCTTT
len: 12; j_gene: TRBJ2-3; v_gene: TRBV6-6; d_gene: .; CDR3aa: CASRRLTDTQYF; CDR3nt: TGTGCCAGCAGGCGACTCACAGATACGCAGTATTTT
len: 13; j_gene: TRBJ1-1; v_gene: TRBV7-9; d_gene: .; CDR3aa: CTSSLFTDTEAFF; CDR3nt: TGTACCAGCAGCTTATTCACAGACACTGAAGCTTTCTTT
len: 13; j_gene: TRBJ2-7; v_gene: TRBV5-6; d_gene: .; CDR3aa: CASSRYSGYEQYF; CDR3nt: TGTGCCAGCAGCCGGTATAGCGGCTACGAGCAGTACTTC
len: 20; j_gene: TRBJ2-2; v_gene: TRBV4-1; d_gene: TRBD2; CDR3aa: CASSQVPGLAGGPAGGELFF; CDR3nt: TGCGCCAGCAGCCAAGTCCCGGGACTAGCGGGAGGGCCCGCGGGCGGGGAGCTGTTTTTT
len: 16; j_gene: TRBJ1-4; v_gene: TRBV6-5; d_gene: TRBD1; CDR3aa: CASSSNYRGINEKLFF; CDR3nt: TGTGCCAGCAGTTCCAACTACAGGGGAATTAATGAAAAACTGTTTTTT
len: 14; j_gene: TRBJ1-1; v_gene: TRBV5-1; d_gene: TRBD1; CDR3aa: CASSLAGGGAEAFF; CDR3nt: TGCGCCAGCAGCTTGGCAGGGGGAGGCGCTGAAGCTTTCTTT
len: 14; j_gene: TRBJ2-7; v_gene: TRBV7-2; d_gene: .; CDR3aa: CASSSMRPPYEQYF; CDR3nt: TGTGCCAGCAGCTCAATGCGGCCACCCTACGAGCAGTACTTC
len: 14; j_gene: TRBJ2-1; v_gene: TRBV10-3; d_gene: TRBD2; CDR3aa: CATRTSGSFDEQFF; CDR3nt: TGTGCCACCAGGACTAGCGGGAGTTTCGATGAGCAGTTCTTC
len: 14; j_gene: TRBJ2-1; v_gene: TRBV30; d_gene: .; CDR3aa: CAWRTDGTPNEQFF; CDR3nt: TGTGCCTGGAGGACCGATGGGACTCCAAATGAGCAGTTCTTC
len: 12; j_gene: TRBJ1-2; v_gene: TRBV30; d_gene: .; CDR3aa: CAWKDSLYGYTF; CDR3nt: TGTGCCTGGAAGGACAGTCTCTATGGCTACACCTTC
len: 15; j_gene: TRBJ2-7; v_gene: TRBV11-2; d_gene: TRBD1; CDR3aa: CASSLLGQGFAEQYF; CDR3nt: TGTGCCAGCAGCCTACTGGGACAGGGGTTTGCCGAGCAGTACTTC
len: 14; j_gene: TRBJ2-7; v_gene: TRBV10-3; d_gene: .; CDR3aa: CAITSDPSSYEQYF; CDR3nt: TGTGCCATCACGTCCGATCCTAGCTCCTACGAGCAGTACTTC
len: 18; j_gene: TRBJ2-7; v_gene: TRBV21-1; d_gene: .; CDR3aa: CASSNRGTSGRGSYEQYF; CDR3nt: TGTGCCAGCAGCAACCGCGGGACTAGCGGGAGAGGTTCCTACGAGCAGTACTTC
len: 15; j_gene: TRBJ1-2; v_gene: TRBV21-1; d_gene: .; CDR3aa: CASSRTGRGLYGYTF; CDR3nt: TGTGCCAGCAGCAGGACAGGGCGTGGATTATATGGCTACACCTTC
len: 15; j_gene: TRBJ2-1; v_gene: TRBV4-2; d_gene: TRBD2; CDR3aa: CASSHSVAGHNEQFF; CDR3nt: TGTGCCAGCAGCCATTCAGTAGCGGGTCACAATGAGCAGTTCTTC
len: 14; j_gene: TRBJ2-1; v_gene: TRBV10-3; d_gene: TRBD2; CDR3aa: CATRSGSNYNEQFF; CDR3nt: TGTGCCACCCGAAGCGGGAGCAACTACAATGAGCAGTTCTTC
len: 14; j_gene: TRBJ2-7; v_gene: TRBV11-1; d_gene: TRBD2; CDR3aa: CASSTRSGTYEQYF; CDR3nt: TGTGCCAGCAGCACCCGTAGCGGGACCTACGAGCAGTACTTC
len: 11; j_gene: TRBJ1-2; v_gene: TRBV20-1; d_gene: .; CDR3aa: CSRGGNYGYTF; CDR3nt: TGCAGCCGCGGGGGCAACTATGGCTACACCTTC
len: 14; j_gene: TRBJ2-3; v_gene: TRBV13; d_gene: TRBD2; CDR3aa: CASSYLAGTDTQYF; CDR3nt: TGTGCCAGCAGCTACCTAGCGGGTACAGATACGCAGTATTTT
len: 14; j_gene: TRBJ2-1; v_gene: TRBV7-2; d_gene: TRBD2; CDR3aa: CASSLRLASGEQFF; CDR3nt: TGTGCCAGCAGCTTGCGACTAGCATCTGGTGAGCAGTTCTTC
len: 12; j_gene: TRBJ2-7; v_gene: TRBV5-1; d_gene: TRBD2; CDR3aa: CATPGRVYEQYF; CDR3nt: TGCGCTACGCCCGGGAGGGTCTACGAGCAGTACTTC
len: 14; j_gene: TRBJ2-5; v_gene: TRBV25-1; d_gene: .; CDR3aa: CASSEQQEMETQYF; CDR3nt: TGTGCCAGCAGTGAACAACAGGAGATGGAGACCCAGTACTTC
len: 16; j_gene: TRBJ1-1; v_gene: TRBV28; d_gene: .; CDR3aa: CASSLLQNRDGTEAFF; CDR3nt: TGTGCCAGCAGTTTACTGCAAAACAGGGATGGAACTGAAGCTTTCTTT
len: 14; j_gene: TRBJ2-1; v_gene: TRBV5-1; d_gene: TRBD1; CDR3aa: CASSLGTGNNEQFF; CDR3nt: TGCGCCAGCAGCTTGGGGACAGGGAACAATGAGCAGTTCTTC
len: 15; j_gene: TRBJ1-1; v_gene: TRBV10-3; d_gene: TRBD1; CDR3aa: CASVSLGTANTEAFF; CDR3nt: TGTGCCAGCGTGAGCCTTGGGACAGCGAACACTGAAGCTTTCTTT
len: 16; j_gene: TRBJ2-7; v_gene: TRBV5-1; d_gene: TRBD2; CDR3aa: CASSPGLAGEFGEQYF; CDR3nt: TGCGCCAGCAGCCCGGGACTAGCGGGAGAGTTTGGCGAGCAGTACTTC
len: 15; j_gene: TRBJ1-2; v_gene: TRBV4-1; d_gene: .; CDR3aa: CASSQVLSLGLGYTF; CDR3nt: TGCGCCAGCAGCCAAGTTTTGTCTCTTGGCCTTGGCTACACCTTC
len: 14; j_gene: TRBJ1-2; v_gene: TRBV5-1; d_gene: TRBD1; CDR3aa: CASSSWDRNYGYTF; CDR3nt: TGCGCCAGCAGCTCGTGGGACAGGAATTATGGCTACACCTTC
len: 11; j_gene: TRBJ2-5; v_gene: TRBV5-1; d_gene: .; CDR3aa: CASSFGETQYF; CDR3nt: TGCGCCAGCAGCTTCGGGGAGACCCAGTACTTC
len: 16; j_gene: TRBJ2-2; v_gene: TRBV4-1; d_gene: .; CDR3aa: CASSQGPDRNTGELFF; CDR3nt: TGCGCCAGCAGCCAAGGACCCGACAGGAACACCGGGGAGCTGTTTTTT
len: 15; j_gene: TRBJ1-1; v_gene: TRBV7-2; d_gene: .; CDR3aa: CASSLDGAQNTEAFF; CDR3nt: TGTGCCAGCAGCTTAGATGGGGCTCAGAACACTGAAGCTTTCTTT
len: 15; j_gene: TRBJ2-7; v_gene: TRBV7-6; d_gene: .; CDR3aa: CASSLDTGVPYEQYF; CDR3nt: TGTGCCAGCAGCTTAGATACGGGAGTCCCCTACGAGCAGTACTTC
len: 15; j_gene: TRBJ1-2; v_gene: TRBV5-1; d_gene: .; CDR3aa: CASSSTDGGFGGYTF; CDR3nt: TGCGCCAGCAGCTCGACGGACGGGGGTTTCGGTGGCTACACCTTC
len: 13; j_gene: TRBJ2-1; v_gene: TRBV5-1; d_gene: .; CDR3aa: CASSSGLNNEQFF; CDR3nt: TGCGCCAGCAGCTCGGGACTGAACAATGAGCAGTTCTTC
len: 15; j_gene: TRBJ2-1; v_gene: TRBV6-5; d_gene: TRBD1; CDR3aa: CASRSPGQGYHEQFF; CDR3nt: TGTGCCAGCAGGTCACCGGGACAGGGGTACCATGAGCAGTTCTTC
len: 14; j_gene: TRBJ1-2; v_gene: TRBV6-5; d_gene: .; CDR3aa: CASSRYREGYGYTF; CDR3nt: TGTGCCAGCAGTAGATACAGGGAGGGCTATGGCTACACCTTC
len: 15; j_gene: TRBJ2-2; v_gene: TRBV2; d_gene: TRBD1; CDR3aa: CASTRDRVGTGELFF; CDR3nt: TGTGCCAGCACACGGGACAGGGTAGGGACCGGGGAGCTGTTTTTT
len: 16; j_gene: TRBJ2-2; v_gene: TRBV10-2; d_gene: TRBD2; CDR3aa: CASSDTSGRDTGELFF; CDR3nt: TGCGCCAGCAGTGACACTAGCGGGAGGGACACCGGGGAGCTGTTTTTT
len: 14; j_gene: TRBJ1-1; v_gene: TRBV7-6; d_gene: .; CDR3aa: CASSLGHTYTEAFF; CDR3nt: TGTGCCAGCAGCTTAGGGCATACCTACACTGAAGCTTTCTTT
len: 16; j_gene: TRBJ2-7; v_gene: TRBV7-2; d_gene: TRBD2; CDR3aa: CASSFRGSSGTYEQYF; CDR3nt: TGTGCCAGCAGCTTCCGGGGTTCTAGCGGGACCTACGAGCAGTACTTC
len: 16; j_gene: TRBJ2-7; v_gene: TRBV5-1; d_gene: TRBD1; CDR3aa: CASSSGQGIISYEQYF; CDR3nt: TGCGCCAGCAGCTCGGGACAGGGAATTATCTCCTACGAGCAGTACTTC